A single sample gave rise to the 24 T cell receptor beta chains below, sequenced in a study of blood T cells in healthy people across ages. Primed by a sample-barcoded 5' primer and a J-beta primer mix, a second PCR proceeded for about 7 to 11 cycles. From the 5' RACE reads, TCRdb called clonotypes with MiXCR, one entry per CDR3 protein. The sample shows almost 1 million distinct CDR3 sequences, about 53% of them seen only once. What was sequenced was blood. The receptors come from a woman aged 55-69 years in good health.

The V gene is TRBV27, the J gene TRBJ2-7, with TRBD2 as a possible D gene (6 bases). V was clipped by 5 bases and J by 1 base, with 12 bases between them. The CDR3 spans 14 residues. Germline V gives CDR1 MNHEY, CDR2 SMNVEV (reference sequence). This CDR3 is CASSLRLDSYEQYF. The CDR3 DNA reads TGTGCCAGCAGTCTCCGACTAGATTCCTACGAGCAGTACTTC.

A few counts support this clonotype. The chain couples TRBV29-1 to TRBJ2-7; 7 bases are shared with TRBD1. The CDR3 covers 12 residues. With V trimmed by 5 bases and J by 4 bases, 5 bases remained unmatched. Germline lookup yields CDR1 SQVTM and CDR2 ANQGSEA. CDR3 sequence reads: CSVRDSPYEQYF. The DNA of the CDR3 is TGCAGCGTTAGGGACAGTCCTTACGAGCAGTACTTC.

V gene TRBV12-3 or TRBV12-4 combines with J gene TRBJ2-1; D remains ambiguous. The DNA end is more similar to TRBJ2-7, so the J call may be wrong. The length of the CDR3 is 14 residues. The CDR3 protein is CASVGYPTYNEQYF. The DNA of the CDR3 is TGTGCCAGCGTAGGCTACCCGACCTACAATGAGCAGTACTTC.

CDR3 nucleotides: TGTGCCAGCAGTTACTCGGAAGGACACCTTACCTACGAGCAGTACTTC. It encodes CASSYSEGHLTYEQYF. The chain uses TRBV6-5 and TRBJ2-7, with a possible D match to TRBD1 (5 bases). Deletions cut 0 bases from V and 2 bases from J, with 14 bases between. The germline V gene encodes CDR1 MNHEY and CDR2 SVGAGI. The CDR3 is 16 residues long.

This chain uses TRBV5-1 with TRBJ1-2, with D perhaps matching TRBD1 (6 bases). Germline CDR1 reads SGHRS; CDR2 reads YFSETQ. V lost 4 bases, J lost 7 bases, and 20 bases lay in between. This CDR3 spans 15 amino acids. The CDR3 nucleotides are TGCGCCAGCAGCGAGTCGGCAGGGGCCGGAGGTGGCTACACCTTC. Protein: CASSESAGAGGGYTF.

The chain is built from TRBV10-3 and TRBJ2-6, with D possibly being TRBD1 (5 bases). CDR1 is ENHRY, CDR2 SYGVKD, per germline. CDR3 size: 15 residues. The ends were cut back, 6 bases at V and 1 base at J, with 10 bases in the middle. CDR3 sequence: CAIRNDRSGANVLTF. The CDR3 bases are TGTGCCATCAGGAACGACAGATCTGGGGCCAACGTCCTGACTTTC.

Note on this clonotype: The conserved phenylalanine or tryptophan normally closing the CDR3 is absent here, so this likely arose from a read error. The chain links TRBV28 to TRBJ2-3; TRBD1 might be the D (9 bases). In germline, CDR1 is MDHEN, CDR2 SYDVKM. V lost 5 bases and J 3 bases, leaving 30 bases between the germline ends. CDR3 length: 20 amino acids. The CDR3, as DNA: TGTGCCAGCAGTCCCGGACAGGGGCGACCAGCGGGAGTGGGGACAGATACGCAGTATTTA. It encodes CASSPGQGRPAGVGTDTQYL.

Here the CDR3 reads CATSRTSRVQPQHF. The CDR3 nucleotides read TGTGCCACCAGCAGAACTTCCCGGGTTCAGCCCCAGCATTTT. V and J are TRBV15 and TRBJ1-5; D not certain. Germline CDR1 and CDR2: LNHNV and YYDKDF (reference sequence). V dropped 2 bases and J dropped 6 bases, with 11 bases sitting between them. The CDR3 covers 14 residues.

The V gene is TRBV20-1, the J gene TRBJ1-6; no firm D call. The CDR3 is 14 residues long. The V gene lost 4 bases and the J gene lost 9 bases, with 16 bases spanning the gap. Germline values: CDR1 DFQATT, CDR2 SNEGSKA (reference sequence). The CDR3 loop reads CSAIRDLLGSPLHF. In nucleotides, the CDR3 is TGCAGTGCTATCCGGGATCTACTAGGTTCACCCCTCCACTTT.

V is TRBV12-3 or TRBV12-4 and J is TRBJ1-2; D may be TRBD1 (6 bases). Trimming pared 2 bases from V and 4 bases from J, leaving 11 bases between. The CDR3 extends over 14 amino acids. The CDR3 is CASSLQGSIYGYTF. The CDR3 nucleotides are TGTGCCAGCAGTTTACAGGGGTCGATCTATGGCTACACCTTC.

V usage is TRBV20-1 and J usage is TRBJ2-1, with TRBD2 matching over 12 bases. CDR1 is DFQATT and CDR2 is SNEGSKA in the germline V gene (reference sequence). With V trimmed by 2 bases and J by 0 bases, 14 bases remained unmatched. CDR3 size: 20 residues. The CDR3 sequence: CSARWGGLAGHSDSYNEQFF. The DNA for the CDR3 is TGCAGTGCTAGATGGGGTGGACTAGCGGGACACTCTGACTCCTACAATGAGCAGTTCTTC.

Here the CDR3 DNA reads TGTGCCAGCAGCGATACTAGAGGCCAAGAGACCCAGTACTTC. Translated: CASSDTRGQETQYF. This chain connects TRBV7-9 to TRBJ2-5; D possibly corresponds to TRBD2 (5 bases). CDR3 length equals 14 residues. Germline CDR1 and CDR2: SEHNR and FQNEAQ (reference sequence). Trimming pared 5 bases from V and 1 base from J, leaving 11 bases between. Filled out from reference TRBV7-9 and TRBJ2-5, the complete variable domain reads DTGVSQNPRHKITKRGQNVTFRCDPISEHNRLYWYRQTLGQGPEFLTYFQNEAQLEKSRLLSDRFSAERPKGSFSTLEIQRTEQGDSAMYLCASSDTRGQETQYFGPGTRLLVL.

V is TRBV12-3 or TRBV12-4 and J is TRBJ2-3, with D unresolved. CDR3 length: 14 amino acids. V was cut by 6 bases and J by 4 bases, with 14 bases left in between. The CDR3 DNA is TGTGCCAGCAGCAGCACGGTAACGGCAGATACGCAGTATTTT. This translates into CASSSTVTADTQYF.

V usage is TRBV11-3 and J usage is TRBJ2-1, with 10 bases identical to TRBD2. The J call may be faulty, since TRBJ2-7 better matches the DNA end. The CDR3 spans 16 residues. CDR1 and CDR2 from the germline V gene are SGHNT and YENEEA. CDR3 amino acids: CASSTRTSGSYNEQYF. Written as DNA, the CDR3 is TGTGCCAGCAGCACCAGGACTAGCGGCTCCTACAATGAGCAGTACTTC.

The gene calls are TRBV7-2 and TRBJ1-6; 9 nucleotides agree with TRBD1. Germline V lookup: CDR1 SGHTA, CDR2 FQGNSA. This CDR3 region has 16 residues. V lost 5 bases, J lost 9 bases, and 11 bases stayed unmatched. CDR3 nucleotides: TGTGCCAGCAGCGCCCGGGACAGGGTTAATAGTTCACCCCTCCACTTT. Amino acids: CASSARDRVNSSPLHF.

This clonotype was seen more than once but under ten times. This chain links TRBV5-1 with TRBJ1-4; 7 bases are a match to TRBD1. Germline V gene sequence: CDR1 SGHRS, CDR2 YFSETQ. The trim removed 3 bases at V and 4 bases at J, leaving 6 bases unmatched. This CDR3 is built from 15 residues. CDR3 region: CASSYETGNNEKLFF. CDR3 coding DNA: TGCGCCAGCAGCTACGAGACAGGGAATAATGAAAAACTGTTTTTT.

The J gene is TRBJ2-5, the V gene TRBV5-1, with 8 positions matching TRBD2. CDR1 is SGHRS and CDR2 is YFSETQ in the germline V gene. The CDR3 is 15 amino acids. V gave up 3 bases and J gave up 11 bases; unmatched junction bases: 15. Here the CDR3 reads CASSSWSGSGDEQYF. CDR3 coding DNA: TGCGCCAGCAGCTCCTGGAGCGGGAGTGGGGATGAGCAGTACTTC.

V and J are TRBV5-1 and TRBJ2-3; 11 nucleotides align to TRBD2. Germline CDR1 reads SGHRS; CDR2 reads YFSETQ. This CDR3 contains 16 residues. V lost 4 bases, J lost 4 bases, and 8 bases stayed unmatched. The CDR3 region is CASSLLTSGIADTQYF. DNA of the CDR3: TGCGCCAGCAGCCTCCTGACTAGCGGGATTGCAGATACGCAGTATTTT.

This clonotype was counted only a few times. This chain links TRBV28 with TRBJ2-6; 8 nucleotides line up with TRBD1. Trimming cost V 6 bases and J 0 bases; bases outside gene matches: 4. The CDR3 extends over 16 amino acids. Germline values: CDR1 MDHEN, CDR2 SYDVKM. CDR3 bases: TGTGCCAGCAGCAGGGGGCGGACCTCTGGGGCCAACGTCCTGACTTTC. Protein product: CASSRGRTSGANVLTF.

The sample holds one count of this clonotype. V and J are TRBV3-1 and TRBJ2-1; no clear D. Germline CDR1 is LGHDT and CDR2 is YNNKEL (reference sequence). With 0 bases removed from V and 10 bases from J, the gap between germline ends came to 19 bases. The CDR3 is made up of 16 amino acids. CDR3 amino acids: CASSQEVGDVSYEQFF. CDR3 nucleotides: TGTGCCAGCAGCCAAGAAGTTGGCGACGTCTCCTACGAGCAGTTCTTC.

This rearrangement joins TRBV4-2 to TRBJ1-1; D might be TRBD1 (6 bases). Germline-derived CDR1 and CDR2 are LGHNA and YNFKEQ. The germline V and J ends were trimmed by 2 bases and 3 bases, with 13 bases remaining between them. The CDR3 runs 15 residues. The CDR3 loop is CASSQYWGRDTEAFF. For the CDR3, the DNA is TGTGCCAGCAGCCAATATTGGGGGCGCGACACTGAAGCTTTCTTT.

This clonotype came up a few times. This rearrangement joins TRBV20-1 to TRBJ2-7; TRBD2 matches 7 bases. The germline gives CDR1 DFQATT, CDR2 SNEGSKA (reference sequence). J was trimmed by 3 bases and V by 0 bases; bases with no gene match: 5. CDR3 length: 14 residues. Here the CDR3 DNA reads TGCAGTGCTAGAGACCCGACTAGCTTCTACGAGCAGTACTTC. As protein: CSARDPTSFYEQYF.

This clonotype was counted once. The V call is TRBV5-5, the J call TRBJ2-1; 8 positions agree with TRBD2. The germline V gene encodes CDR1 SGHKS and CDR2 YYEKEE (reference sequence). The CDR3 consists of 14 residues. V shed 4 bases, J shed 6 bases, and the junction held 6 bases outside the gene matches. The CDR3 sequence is CASSPRTSINEQFF. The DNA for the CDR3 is TGTGCCAGCAGCCCTAGGACTAGCATCAATGAGCAGTTCTTC.

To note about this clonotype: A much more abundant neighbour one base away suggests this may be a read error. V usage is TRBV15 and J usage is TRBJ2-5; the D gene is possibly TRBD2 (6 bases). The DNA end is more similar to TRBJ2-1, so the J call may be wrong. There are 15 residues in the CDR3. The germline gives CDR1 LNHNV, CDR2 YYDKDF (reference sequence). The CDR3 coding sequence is TGTGCCACCAGCAAGGGTACGGGAGAGGTAGAGACCCAGTTCTTC. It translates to CATSKGTGEVETQFF.